The 8 T cell receptor beta chains below all came from one sample that was sequenced in a study of early T cells in non-severe SARS-CoV-2 infection. TCRdb itself ran the 5' RACE reads through MiXCR, one entry per CDR3 protein. The top ten hold 20% of the sample, which has tens of thousands of distinct CDR3 sequences, roughly a tenth seen once. Material for sequencing was whole blood. These receptors all stem from an adult who was a healthcare worker with PCR-confirmed SARS-CoV-2 infection or an uninfected control (not recorded which).

This clonotype was counted a few times. The chain employs TRBV5-4 and TRBJ2-5; 7 nucleotides line up with TRBD1. V shed 0 bases, J shed 5 bases, and the junction held 4 bases outside the gene matches. Germline lookup yields CDR1 SGHNT and CDR2 YYREEE (reference sequence). This CDR3 region has 14 residues. This CDR3 reads CASSLDRGEETQYF. The CDR3 coding sequence is TGTGCCAGCAGCTTGGACAGGGGAGAGGAGACCCAGTACTTC.

This clonotype was recorded at least ten times. This sequence joins TRBV29-1 and TRBJ1-5, with D perhaps TRBD1 (6 bases). CDR1 is SQVTM and CDR2 is ANQGSEA in the germline V gene. V dropped 3 bases and J dropped 1 base, with 7 bases sitting between them. CDR3 length equals 13 residues. The CDR3 DNA sequence: TGCAGCGTTGAGGGGGCCAGCAATCAGCCCCAGCATTTT. Protein: CSVEGASNQPQHF.

This clonotype has just a few counts. The gene calls are TRBV18 and TRBJ1-4; D unresolved. The CDR3 is 15 residues long. V lost 6 bases, J lost 0 bases, and 11 bases lay in between. Germline V gene sequence: CDR1 KGHSH, CDR2 LQKENI. The CDR3 DNA reads as TGTGCCAGCTCCCTATCAGGCTCAACTAATGAAAAACTGTTTTTT. Amino acids: CASSLSGSTNEKLFF. The whole variable domain, remainder taken from reference TRBV18 and TRBJ1-4, is NAGVMQNPRHLVRRRGQEARLRCSPMKGHSHVYWYRQLPEEGLKFMVYLQKENIIDESGMPKERFSAEFPKEGPSILRIQQVVRGDSAAYFCASSLSGSTNEKLFFGSGTQLSVL.

In its sample, this clonotype was seen a few times. The rearrangement uses TRBV30 and TRBJ2-5; D is uncertain. CDR1 is GTSNPN and CDR2 is SVGIG in the germline V gene (reference sequence). CDR3 length: 12 residues. V was trimmed by 4 bases and J by 7 bases, leaving 13 bases between them. The CDR3 region has the DNA TGTGCCTGGAACGGCGGAGAAGGGACCCAGTACTTC. It translates to CAWNGGEGTQYF.

This clonotype has more than one count but fewer than ten. The chain uses TRBV12-3 or TRBV12-4 and TRBJ2-5; 7 bases are a match to TRBD1. The CDR3 totals 13 residues. J was trimmed by 3 bases and V by 5 bases; bases with no gene match: 3. The CDR3 bases are TGTGCCAGCAGTCCCGGGACAGAAGAGACCCAGTACTTC. This gives the protein CASSPGTEETQYF.

V is TRBV20-1 and J is TRBJ2-5; D might be TRBD1 or TRBD2, each matching 5 bases. CDR3 length: 14 residues. CDR1 is DFQATT and CDR2 is SNEGSKA in the germline V gene (reference sequence). Trimming shortened V by 0 bases and J by 4 bases, and 12 bases separated the two germline ends. Here the CDR3 reads CSAREGVAIETQYF. CDR3 DNA: TGCAGTGCTAGAGAGGGGGTAGCGATAGAGACCCAGTACTTC.

This clonotype was detected only a few times. The V gene is TRBV6-1, the J gene TRBJ2-1, with D uncertain. This CDR3 comprises 13 residues. Germline V gene sequence: CDR1 MNHNS, CDR2 SASEGT. Trimming stripped 10 bases from V and 6 bases from J, with 16 bases between. The CDR3 DNA reads as TGTGCCACCGCTAGACTTCTTTTCAATGAGCAGTTCTTC. This sequence encodes CATARLLFNEQFF.

This clonotype was counted between two and nine times. This chain joins TRBV11-2 and TRBJ2-7; 7 nucleotides agree with TRBD1. CDR3 length: 14 residues. J was trimmed by 6 bases and V by 5 bases; bases with no gene match: 10. Germline V gives CDR1 SGHAT, CDR2 FQNNGV. CDR3 DNA: TGTGCCAGCAGCGCCCCGGGACAGCGTAGCGAGCAGTACTTC. This codes for CASSAPGQRSEQYF.